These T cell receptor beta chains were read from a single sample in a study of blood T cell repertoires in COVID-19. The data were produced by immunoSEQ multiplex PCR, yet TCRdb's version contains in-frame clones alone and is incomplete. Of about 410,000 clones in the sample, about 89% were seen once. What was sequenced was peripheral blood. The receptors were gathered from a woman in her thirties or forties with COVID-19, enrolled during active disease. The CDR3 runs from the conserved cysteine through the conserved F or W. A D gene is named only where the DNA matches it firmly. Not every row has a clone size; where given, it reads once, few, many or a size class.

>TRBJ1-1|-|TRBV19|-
CASSGHLRPGDTEAFF
TGTGCCAGTAGTGGACACCTTCGGCCGGGGGACACTGAAGCTTTCTTT
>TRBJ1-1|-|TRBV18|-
CASSPRTGVDTEAFF
TGTGCCAGCTCACCCCGAACGGGGGTAGACACTGAAGCTTTCTTT
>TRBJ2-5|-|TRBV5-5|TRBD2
CASSLALAGVRETQYF
TGTGCCAGCAGCTTGGCGCTAGCGGGGGTTAGAGAGACCCAGTACTTC
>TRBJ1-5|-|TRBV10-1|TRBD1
CASKVTGVCQPQHF
TGCGCCAGCAAAGTAACAGGGGTTTGCCAGCCCCAGCATTTT
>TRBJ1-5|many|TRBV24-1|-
CATSDPGQNQPQHF
TGTGCCACCAGTGATCCTGGACAGAATCAGCCCCAGCATTTT
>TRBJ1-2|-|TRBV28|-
CATQGSNYGYTF
TGTGCCACACAGGGCTCTAACTATGGCTACACCTTC
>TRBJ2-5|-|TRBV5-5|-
CASSLGAGGGTETQYF
TGTGCCAGCAGCTTGGGGGCTGGGGGAGGAACGGAGACCCAGTACTTC
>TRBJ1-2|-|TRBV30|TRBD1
CAWSSRGYYGYTF
TGTGCCTGGAGCTCCAGGGGGTACTATGGCTACACCTTC
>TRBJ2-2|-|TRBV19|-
CASSIVQGGTGELFF
TGTGCCAGTAGTATCGTCCAGGGGGGCACCGGGGAGCTGTTTTTT
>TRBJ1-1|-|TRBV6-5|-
CASSQGQGSAFF
TGTGCCAGCAGCCAGGGGCAGGGGTCAGCTTTCTTT
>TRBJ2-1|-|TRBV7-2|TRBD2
CASSPVIPLASGRDNEQFF
TGTGCCAGCAGCCCCGTCATTCCTTTGGCCAGCGGGAGGGACAATGAGCAGTTCTTC
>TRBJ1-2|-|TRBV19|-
CASSYSIQSGYTF
TGTGCCAGTAGTTACAGCATTCAGAGTGGCTACACCTTC
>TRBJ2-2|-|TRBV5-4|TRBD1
CASSLGPGQGPGELFF
TGTGCCAGCAGCTTGGGTCCGGGACAGGGGCCCGGGGAGCTGTTTTTT
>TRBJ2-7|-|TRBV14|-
CASSRDSFWGGSYEQYF
TGTGCCAGCAGTCGAGATTCTTTCTGGGGAGGCTCCTACGAGCAGTACTTC
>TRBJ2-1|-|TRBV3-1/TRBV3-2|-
CASRAEGGEQFF
TGTGCCAGCCGAGCAGAGGGCGGGGAGCAGTTCTTC
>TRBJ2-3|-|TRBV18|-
CASSRDSTDTQYF
TGTGCCAGCTCACGGGACTCCACAGATACGCAGTATTTT
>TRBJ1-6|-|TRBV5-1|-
CASSADSNSPLHF
TGCGCCAGCAGCGCGGACAGTAACTCACCCCTCCACTTT
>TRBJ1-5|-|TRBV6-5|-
CASSQASVGPQHF
TGTGCCAGCAGTCAGGCTTCCGTAGGGCCCCAGCATTTT